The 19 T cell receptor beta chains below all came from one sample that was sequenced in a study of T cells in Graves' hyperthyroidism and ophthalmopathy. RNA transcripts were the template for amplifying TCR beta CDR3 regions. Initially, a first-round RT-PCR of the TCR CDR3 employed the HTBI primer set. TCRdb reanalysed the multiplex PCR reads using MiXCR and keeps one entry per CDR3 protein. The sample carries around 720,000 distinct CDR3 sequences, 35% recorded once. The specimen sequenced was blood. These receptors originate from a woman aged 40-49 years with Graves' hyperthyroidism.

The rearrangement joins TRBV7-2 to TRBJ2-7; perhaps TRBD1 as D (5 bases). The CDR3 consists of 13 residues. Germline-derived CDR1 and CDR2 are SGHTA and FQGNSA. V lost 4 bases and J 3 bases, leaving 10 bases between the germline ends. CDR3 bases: TGTGCCAGCAGCTCCCCAGGGCACTACGAGCAGTACTTC. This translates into CASSSPGHYEQYF.

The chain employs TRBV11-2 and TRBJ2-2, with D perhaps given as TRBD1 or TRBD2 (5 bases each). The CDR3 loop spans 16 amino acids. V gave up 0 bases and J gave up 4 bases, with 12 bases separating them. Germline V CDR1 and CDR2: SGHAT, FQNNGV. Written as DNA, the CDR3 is TGTGCCAGCAGCTTAGAGGTCGGGACGGGCACCGGGGAGCTGTTTTTT. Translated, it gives CASSLEVGTGTGELFF.

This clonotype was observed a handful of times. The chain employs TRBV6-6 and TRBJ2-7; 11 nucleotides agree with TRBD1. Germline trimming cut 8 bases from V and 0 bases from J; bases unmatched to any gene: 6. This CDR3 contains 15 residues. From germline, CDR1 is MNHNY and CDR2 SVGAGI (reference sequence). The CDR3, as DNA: TGTGCCAGCCGCCCCGGGACAGGGGGCTCCTACGAGCAGTACTTC. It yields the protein CASRPGTGGSYEQYF.

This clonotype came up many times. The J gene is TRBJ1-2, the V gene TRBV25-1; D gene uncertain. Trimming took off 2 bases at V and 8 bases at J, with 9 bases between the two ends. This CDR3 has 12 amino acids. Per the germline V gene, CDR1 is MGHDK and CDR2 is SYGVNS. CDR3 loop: CASSEGLWGYTF. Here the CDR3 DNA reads TGTGCCAGCAGTGAAGGTCTTTGGGGCTACACCTTC.

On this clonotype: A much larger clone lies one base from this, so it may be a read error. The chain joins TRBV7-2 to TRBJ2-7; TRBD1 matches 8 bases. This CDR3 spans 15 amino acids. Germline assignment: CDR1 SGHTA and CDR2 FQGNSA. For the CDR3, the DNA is TGTGCCAGCAGCTCACAGTCGTTGGCAGGGGGCGAGCGGTACTTC. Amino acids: CASSSQSLAGGERYF.

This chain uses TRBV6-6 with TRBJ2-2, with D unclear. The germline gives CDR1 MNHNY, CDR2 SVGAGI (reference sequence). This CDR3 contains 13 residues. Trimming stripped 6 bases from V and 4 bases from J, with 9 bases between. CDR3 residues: CASSPESTGELFF. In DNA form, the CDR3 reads TGTGCCAGCAGCCCAGAAAGCACCGGGGAGCTGTTTTTT.

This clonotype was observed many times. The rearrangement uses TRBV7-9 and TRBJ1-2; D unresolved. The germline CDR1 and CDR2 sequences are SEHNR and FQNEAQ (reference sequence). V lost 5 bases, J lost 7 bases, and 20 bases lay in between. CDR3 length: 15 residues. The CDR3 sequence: CASSAWNLAVPGYTF. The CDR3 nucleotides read TGTGCCAGCAGCGCCTGGAACCTGGCCGTTCCTGGCTACACCTTC.

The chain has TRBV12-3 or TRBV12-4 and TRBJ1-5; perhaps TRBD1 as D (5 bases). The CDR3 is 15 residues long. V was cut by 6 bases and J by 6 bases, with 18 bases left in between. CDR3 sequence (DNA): TGTGCCAGCAGCTTGGGGGAGCAGCGGAGTCAGCCCCAGCATTTT. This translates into CASSLGEQRSQPQHF.

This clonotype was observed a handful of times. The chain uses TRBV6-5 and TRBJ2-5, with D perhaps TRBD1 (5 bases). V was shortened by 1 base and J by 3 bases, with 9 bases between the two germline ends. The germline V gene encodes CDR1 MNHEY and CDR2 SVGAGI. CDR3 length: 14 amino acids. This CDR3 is CASSYLGREETQYF. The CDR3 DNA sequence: TGTGCCAGCAGTTACTTGGGCAGGGAAGAGACCCAGTACTTC.

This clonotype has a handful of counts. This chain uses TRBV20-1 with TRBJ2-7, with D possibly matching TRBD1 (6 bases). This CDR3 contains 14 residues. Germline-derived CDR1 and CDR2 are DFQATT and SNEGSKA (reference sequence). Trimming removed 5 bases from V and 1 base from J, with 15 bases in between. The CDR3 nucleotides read TGCAGTGCTTCCCGGACAGTTATTTCCTACGAGCAGTACTTC. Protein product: CSASRTVISYEQYF.

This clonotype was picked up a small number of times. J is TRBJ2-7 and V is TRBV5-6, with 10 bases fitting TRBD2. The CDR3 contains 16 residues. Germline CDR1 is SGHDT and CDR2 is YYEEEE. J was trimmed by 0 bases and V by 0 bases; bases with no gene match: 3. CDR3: CASSLGLAGDSYEQYF. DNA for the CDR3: TGTGCCAGCAGCTTGGGGCTAGCGGGGGACTCCTACGAGCAGTACTTC.

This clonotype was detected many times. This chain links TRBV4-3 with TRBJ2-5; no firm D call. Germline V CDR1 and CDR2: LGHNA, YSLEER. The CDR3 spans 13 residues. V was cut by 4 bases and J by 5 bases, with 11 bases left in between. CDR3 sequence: CASSPDPKETQYF. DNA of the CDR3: TGCGCCAGCAGCCCAGATCCCAAGGAGACCCAGTACTTC.

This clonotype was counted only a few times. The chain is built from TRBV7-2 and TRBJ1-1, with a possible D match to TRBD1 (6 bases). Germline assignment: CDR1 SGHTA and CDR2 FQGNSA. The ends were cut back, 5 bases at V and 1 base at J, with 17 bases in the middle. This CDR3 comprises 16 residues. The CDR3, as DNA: TGTGCCAGCAGCCCAACAAACCCGGGACAGAACACTGAAGCTTTCTTT. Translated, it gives CASSPTNPGQNTEAFF. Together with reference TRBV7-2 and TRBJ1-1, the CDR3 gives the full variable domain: GAGVSQSPSNKVTEKGKDVELRCDPISGHTALYWYRQSLGQGLEFLIYFQGNSAPDKSGLPSDRFSAERTGGSVSTLTIQRTQQEDSAVYLCASSPTNPGQNTEAFFGQGTRLTVV.

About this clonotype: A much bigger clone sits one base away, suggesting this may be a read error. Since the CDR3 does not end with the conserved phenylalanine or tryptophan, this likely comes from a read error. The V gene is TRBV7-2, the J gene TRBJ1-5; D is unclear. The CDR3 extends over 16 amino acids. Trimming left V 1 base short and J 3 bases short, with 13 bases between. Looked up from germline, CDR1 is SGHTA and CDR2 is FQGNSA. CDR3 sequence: CASSLDHGSYNQPQHL. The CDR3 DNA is TGTGCCAGCAGCTTAGATCATGGCAGTTACAATCAGCCCCAGCATCTT.

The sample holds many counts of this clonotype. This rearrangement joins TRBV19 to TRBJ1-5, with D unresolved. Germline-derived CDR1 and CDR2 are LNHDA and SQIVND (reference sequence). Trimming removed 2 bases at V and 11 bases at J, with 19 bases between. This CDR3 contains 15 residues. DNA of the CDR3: TGTGCCAGTAGTATACGGACGCTTGCCGGTGGGGCCCAGCATTTT. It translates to CASSIRTLAGGAQHF.

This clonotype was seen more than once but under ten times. The CDR3: CASLLQTGVGQRNTIYF. CDR3 nucleotide sequence: TGTGCCAGTCTTCTCCAAACCGGAGTGGGACAGCGGAACACCATATATTTT. The V call is TRBV19, the J call TRBJ1-3; 7 bases are shared with TRBD1. The CDR3 sequence is 17 residues long. From germline, CDR1 is LNHDA and CDR2 SQIVND (reference sequence). Trimming at V came to 8 bases and at J to 7 bases, leaving 20 bases not matched to a gene.

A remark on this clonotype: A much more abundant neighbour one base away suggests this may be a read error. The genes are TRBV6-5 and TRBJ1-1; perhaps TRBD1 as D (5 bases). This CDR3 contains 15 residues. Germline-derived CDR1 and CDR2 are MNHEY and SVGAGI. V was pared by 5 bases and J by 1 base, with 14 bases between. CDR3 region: CASSPRSRENTEAFF. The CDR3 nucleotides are TGTGCCAGCAGTCCCCGAAGCAGGGAGAACACTGAAGCTTTCTTT.

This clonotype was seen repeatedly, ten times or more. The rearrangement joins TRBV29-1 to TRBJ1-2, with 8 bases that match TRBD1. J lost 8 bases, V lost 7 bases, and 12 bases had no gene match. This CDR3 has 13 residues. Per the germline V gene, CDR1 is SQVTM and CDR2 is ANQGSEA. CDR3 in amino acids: CSAGDRLGRGYTF. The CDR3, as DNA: TGCAGCGCCGGGGACAGGTTGGGAAGAGGCTACACCTTC. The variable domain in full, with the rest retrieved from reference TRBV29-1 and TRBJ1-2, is SAVISQKPSRDICQRGTSLTIQCQVDSQVTMMFWYRQQPGQSLTLIATANQGSEATYESGFVIDKFPISRPNLTFSTLTVSNMSPEDSSIYLCSAGDRLGRGYTFGSGTRLTVV.

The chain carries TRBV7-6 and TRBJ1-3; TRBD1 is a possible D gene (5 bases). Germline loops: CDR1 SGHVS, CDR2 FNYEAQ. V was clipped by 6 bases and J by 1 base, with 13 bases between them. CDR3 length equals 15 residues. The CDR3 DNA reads TGTGCCAGCAGTACCCTCAGGGCATCTGGAAACACCATATATTTT. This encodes CASSTLRASGNTIYF.